These 28 T cell receptor beta chains share one sample of origin, sequenced in a study of T cells in Graves' hyperthyroidism and ophthalmopathy. Amplification yielded TCR beta CDR3 regions, with RNA transcripts as the source. The HTBI primer set was used in a first-round RT-PCR of the TCR CDR3. TCRdb ran MiXCR on the multiplex PCR reads and lists one entry per CDR3 protein. The top ten hold 40% to 45% of the sample, which has a few hundred thousand distinct CDR3 sequences, less than 20% seen once. Sequencing was done on a sample of blood. The receptors were sampled from a young man with Graves' ophthalmopathy.

This clonotype was counted ten times or more. The rearrangement links TRBV3-1 to TRBJ1-6; D gene ambiguous. CDR3 length: 11 residues. Per the germline V gene, CDR1 is LGHDT and CDR2 is YNNKEL (reference sequence). V dropped 4 bases and J dropped 8 bases, with 3 bases sitting between them. The CDR3 loop reads CASSRDSPLHF. The DNA of the CDR3 is TGTGCCAGCAGCCGCGATTCACCCCTCCACTTT. The full variable domain, in which reference TRBV3-1 and TRBJ1-6 provide the parts outside the CDR3, is DTAVSQTPKYLVTQMGNDKSIKCEQNLGHDTMYWYKQDSKKFLKIMFSYNNKELIINETVPNRFSPKSPDKAHLNLHINSLELGDSAVYFCASSRDSPLHFGNGTRLTVT.

The chain couples TRBV6-1 to TRBJ2-1; 7 bases are a match to TRBD1. The junction had 5 bases not matched to a gene; V was cut back by 4 bases and J by 8 bases. CDR3 size: 13 residues. The germline V gene has CDR1 MNHNS and CDR2 SASEGT. The CDR3 region has the DNA TGTGCCAGCAGTGGACAGGGCCGAGATGAGCAGTTCTTC. It encodes CASSGQGRDEQFF.

As regards this clonotype: One base away lies a much larger clone, so this may be a sequencing read error. This CDR3 is missing its conserved last phenylalanine or tryptophan, likely due to a read error. V is TRBV29-1 and J is TRBJ1-1, with TRBD1 matching 8 bases. Germline CDR1 reads SQVTM; CDR2 reads ANQGSEA. This CDR3 comprises 12 residues. The ends lost 7 bases at V and 3 bases at J; junction bases unmatched: 4. The CDR3 DNA reads as TGCAGCGCCCGGACAGGGCACACTGAAGCTTTCTCT. Its protein product is CSARTGHTEAFS.

Concerning this clonotype itself: The final CDR3 position lacks the conserved phenylalanine or tryptophan, pointing to a likely read error. The rearrangement joins TRBV2 to TRBJ1-5; D not resolved. Germline V gene data show CDR1 as SNHLY and CDR2 as FYNNEI. V was trimmed by 3 bases and J by 5 bases, leaving 8 bases between them. The CDR3 runs 13 residues. This CDR3 reads CASSDTPDQPQHL. The CDR3 DNA is TGTGCCAGCAGTGATACCCCAGATCAGCCCCAGCATCTT.

This clonotype has at least ten counts. The chain couples TRBV27 to TRBJ2-2; no reliable D call. The V and J ends lost 2 bases and 1 base respectively, with 5 bases between them. This CDR3 comprises 14 residues. CDR1 and CDR2 (germline): MNHEY, SMNVEV (reference sequence). The CDR3 DNA reads TGTGCCAGCAGTTTACCGGGGAACACCGGGGAGCTGTTTTTT. Translated, it gives CASSLPGNTGELFF.

This clonotype was seen at least ten times. The rearrangement joins TRBV12-3 or TRBV12-4 to TRBJ1-5, with D unresolved. This CDR3 has 14 amino acids. The V and J ends lost 5 bases and 3 bases respectively, with 11 bases between them. The CDR3 coding sequence is TGTGCCAGCAGTCCTGGACTGCCCAATCAGCCCCAGCATTTT. It specifies CASSPGLPNQPQHF.

The sample holds a few counts of this clonotype. The V call is TRBV4-1, the J call TRBJ1-1; D is uncertain. The CDR3 is 15 amino acids. The germline V and J ends were trimmed by 0 bases and 8 bases, with 16 bases remaining between them. CDR1 is MGHRA, CDR2 YSYEKL, per germline. CDR3 sequence (DNA): TGCGCCAGCAGCCAAGATCGGGTTGCAACGAGGGAAGCTTTCTTT. It yields the protein CASSQDRVATREAFF.

This clonotype has ten or more counts. The V gene is TRBV7-9, the J gene TRBJ1-3; D not resolved. This CDR3 contains 14 residues. V was shortened by 5 bases and J by 6 bases, with 14 bases between the two germline ends. Per the germline V gene, CDR1 is SEHNR and CDR2 is FQNEAQ (reference sequence). The CDR3 reads CASSPTGPLNTIYF. The DNA for the CDR3 is TGTGCCAGCAGCCCGACTGGACCTTTAAACACCATATATTTT.

The V gene is TRBV15, the J gene TRBJ2-5, with TRBD2 as a possible D gene (6 bases). This CDR3 is built from 14 residues. Trimming removed 0 bases from V and 9 bases from J, with 14 bases in between. Germline V lookup: CDR1 LNHNV, CDR2 YYDKDF (reference sequence). DNA of the CDR3: TGTGCCACCAGCAGAGATCAGGGTTGGGGGGCCCAGTACTTC. It encodes CATSRDQGWGAQYF.

This clonotype was detected ten times or more. This chain connects TRBV28 to TRBJ2-4; TRBD2 agrees at 14 bases. The germline CDR1 and CDR2 sequences are MDHEN and SYDVKM. This CDR3 is built from 19 residues. V shed 4 bases, J shed 6 bases, and the junction held 14 bases outside the gene matches. DNA of the CDR3: TGTGCCAGCAGTTCTAGTGGACTAGCGGGGGGCTCCGGGTTAAACATTCAGTACTTC. This sequence encodes CASSSSGLAGGSGLNIQYF.

The V call is TRBV19, the J call TRBJ1-2; 10 bases are shared with TRBD1. Trimming took 6 bases from V and 3 from J; bases not matched to a gene: 7. This CDR3 comprises 15 residues. Germline V CDR1 and CDR2: LNHDA, SQIVND (reference sequence). The CDR3 DNA is TGTGCCAGTAGGTCGGCGACAGGGGGCGACTATGGCTACACCTTC. As protein: CASRSATGGDYGYTF.

This clonotype was seen at least ten times. V and J are TRBV7-9 and TRBJ1-1; TRBD1 might be the D (5 bases). The length of the CDR3 is 14 residues. Trimming shortened V by 5 bases and J by 5 bases, and 15 bases separated the two germline ends. CDR1 is SEHNR and CDR2 is FQNEAQ in the germline V gene (reference sequence). CDR3 sequence reads: CASSPRVSVTEAFF. In DNA form, the CDR3 reads TGTGCCAGCAGCCCCAGGGTTTCTGTAACTGAAGCTTTCTTT. The entire variable domain, with the rest obtained from reference TRBV7-9 and TRBJ1-1, is as follows: DTGVSQNPRHKITKRGQNVTFRCDPISEHNRLYWYRQTLGQGPEFLTYFQNEAQLEKSRLLSDRFSAERPKGSFSTLEIQRTEQGDSAMYLCASSPRVSVTEAFFGQGTRLTVV.

The chain carries TRBV2 and TRBJ1-1; D uncertain. Trimming removed 5 bases at V and 5 bases at J, with 12 bases between. There are 13 residues in the CDR3. CDR1 is SNHLY and CDR2 is FYNNEI in the germline V gene. The CDR3 bases are TGTGCCAGCAGTTTTAGAGGGCCAACTGAAGCTTTCTTT. Residues: CASSFRGPTEAFF.

This clonotype was seen a few times. The rearrangement joins TRBV5-4 to TRBJ2-5; 9 positions agree with TRBD1. The V gene end was trimmed by 3 bases and the J gene end by 5 bases; junction bases not matched to a gene: 5. This CDR3 comprises 14 residues. Germline-derived CDR1 and CDR2 are SGHNT and YYREEE (reference sequence). CDR3 residues: CASSWDRADETQYF. The CDR3 DNA reads as TGTGCCAGCAGCTGGGACAGGGCGGATGAGACCCAGTACTTC.

In this sample, this clonotype turned up many times. The genes are TRBV5-8 and TRBJ2-5; D gene unclear. There are 14 residues in the CDR3. Trimming stripped 2 bases from V and 1 base from J, with 9 bases between. Germline V gene sequence: CDR1 SGHTS, CDR2 YDEGEE. The CDR3 is CASSLIPSQETQYF. The CDR3 nucleotides read TGTGCCAGCAGCTTAATTCCCAGCCAAGAGACCCAGTACTTC.

V is TRBV3-1 and J is TRBJ1-5, with D tentatively TRBD1 (6 bases). The germline CDR1 and CDR2 sequences are LGHDT and YNNKEL (reference sequence). The CDR3 covers 13 residues. V shed 5 bases and J shed 16 bases, with 21 bases lying between them. For the CDR3, the DNA is TGTGCCAGCAGCTTCGGGGTGGTGGGGGCTCAACATTTT. Its protein is CASSFGVVGAQHF.

This clonotype occurred a few times. This chain uses TRBV6-1 with TRBJ1-1; no clear D. CDR1 and CDR2 (germline): MNHNS, SASEGT. CDR3 length: 13 amino acids. Trimming removed 3 bases from V and 7 bases from J, with 12 bases in between. The CDR3 loop reads CASSDGDRREAFF. DNA for the CDR3: TGTGCCAGCAGTGATGGCGACCGGCGTGAAGCTTTCTTT.

This clonotype has at least ten counts. This rearrangement joins TRBV3-1 to TRBJ1-6; D call uncertain. V was clipped by 0 bases and J by 7 bases, with 7 bases between them. There are 14 residues in the CDR3. Per the germline V gene, CDR1 is LGHDT and CDR2 is YNNKEL (reference sequence). The DNA of the CDR3 is TGTGCCAGCAGCCAAGAACTGGGAAATTCACCCCTCCACTTT. It is translated as CASSQELGNSPLHF. Using reference TRBV3-1 and TRBJ1-6 for the parts outside the CDR3, the full variable domain is DTAVSQTPKYLVTQMGNDKSIKCEQNLGHDTMYWYKQDSKKFLKIMFSYNNKELIINETVPNRFSPKSPDKAHLNLHINSLELGDSAVYFCASSQELGNSPLHFGNGTRLTVT.

This clonotype was observed a handful of times. The chain uses TRBV11-1 and TRBJ2-1; 8 nucleotides match TRBD2. Germline trimming cut 6 bases from V and 5 bases from J; bases unmatched to any gene: 15. Germline lookup yields CDR1 SGHAT and CDR2 FQDESV (reference sequence). The length of the CDR3 is 17 residues. The DNA of the CDR3 is TGTGCCAGCAGTCCCCTCGGGGGGGGGCTGATCCACAATGAGCAGTTCTTC. Translation gives CASSPLGGGLIHNEQFF.

This clonotype has just a few counts. This rearrangement joins TRBV7-6 to TRBJ1-6; no reliable D call. The germline V and J ends were trimmed by 3 bases and 6 bases, with 18 bases remaining between them. The germline gives CDR1 SGHVS, CDR2 FNYEAQ. The length of the CDR3 is 17 residues. The DNA of the CDR3 is TGTGCCAGCAGCTTGGTTCCAGCCGTAGTCTCTAATTCACCCCTCCACTTT. Encoded protein: CASSLVPAVVSNSPLHF.

The chain employs TRBV6-1 and TRBJ2-1; TRBD1 agrees at 7 bases. The germline V gene encodes CDR1 MNHNS and CDR2 SASEGT. After removal of 9 bases from V and 6 bases from J, the junction contained 5 bases not matched to a gene. This CDR3 comprises 12 residues. CDR3 coding DNA: TGTGCCAGTAGACAGGGCCCCAATGAGCAGTTCTTC. Its translation: CASRQGPNEQFF.

This clonotype was seen at least ten times. In nucleotides, the CDR3 is TGTGCCAGCAGCCTAACAGGGGAGGTGGCCGAGCAGTACTTC. This sequence encodes CASSLTGEVAEQYF. This chain joins TRBV6-1 and TRBJ2-7; TRBD1 might be the D (7 bases). The germline CDR1 and CDR2 sequences are MNHNS and SASEGT. V lost 6 bases, J lost 6 bases, and 18 bases lay in between. The CDR3 is made up of 14 amino acids.

The chain combines TRBV29-1 with TRBJ2-3; D call uncertain. The CDR3 is made up of 10 amino acids. Trimming shortened V by 3 bases and J by 7 bases, and 5 bases separated the two germline ends. CDR1 and CDR2 (germline): SQVTM, ANQGSEA. The CDR3 region is CSVDAHTQYF. DNA for the CDR3: TGCAGCGTTGATGCTCATACGCAGTATTTT.

With respect to this clonotype: A much more abundant neighbour one base away suggests this may be a read error. The V and J genes are TRBV27 and TRBJ1-2; D is perhaps TRBD1 (6 bases). Germline lookup yields CDR1 MNHEY and CDR2 SMNVEV (reference sequence). The CDR3 sequence is 14 residues long. V lost 5 bases to trimming and J lost 7 bases, with 17 bases between them. Here the CDR3 DNA reads TGTGCCAGCAGTGACCGGACAGCATTGGTTGGCTACACCTTC. Translation gives CASSDRTALVGYTF.

In its sample, this clonotype was seen many times. The chain employs TRBV5-1 and TRBJ2-7; the match to TRBD1 covers 7 bases. Germline-derived CDR1 and CDR2 are SGHRS and YFSETQ. The J segment lost 3 bases and the V segment lost 0 bases, leaving 3 bases of the junction unmatched. The CDR3 spans 14 residues. The CDR3 DNA reads as TGCGCCAGCAGCTTGGAAGCAGGGGGCTACGAGCAGTACTTC. Translating it yields CASSLEAGGYEQYF.

The chain links TRBV10-3 to TRBJ1-1; possibly TRBD1 for D (5 bases). Deletions cut 7 bases from V and 5 bases from J, with 14 bases between. Germline V gene lookup returns CDR1 ENHRY and CDR2 SYGVKD. This CDR3 region has 13 residues. CDR3 coding DNA: TGTGCCATCATGCCGACGGGGGGAACTGAAGCTTTCTTT. Translating gives CAIMPTGGTEAFF.

This clonotype was seen many times. The genes are TRBV20-1 and TRBJ1-2; D not resolved. This CDR3 comprises 12 residues. Germline-derived CDR1 and CDR2 are DFQATT and SNEGSKA (reference sequence). Trimming pared 2 bases from V and 7 bases from J, leaving 11 bases between. CDR3 residues: CSARHTAIGYTF. The CDR3 nucleotides read TGCAGTGCTAGACATACAGCAATTGGCTACACCTTC.

The chain recombines TRBV5-1 with TRBJ2-5; D is unresolved. Trimming removed 3 bases at V and 3 bases at J, with 18 bases between. This CDR3 is 16 amino acids long. CDR1 and CDR2 (germline): SGHRS, YFSETQ. As DNA, the CDR3 is TGCGCCAGCAGCTCAGACTTCAGTATGGGCAAAGAGACCCAGTACTTC. Translation: CASSSDFSMGKETQYF.